Listed here are 27 T cell receptor beta chains from one sample, sequenced in a study of early T cells in non-severe SARS-CoV-2 infection. TCRdb passed the 5' RACE reads through MiXCR, listing each CDR3 protein once. The data hold about 120,000 distinct CDR3 sequences, with roughly 12% observed a single time. The source material was whole blood, sampled at baseline. Receptors originate from an adult who was a healthcare worker with PCR-confirmed SARS-CoV-2 infection or an uninfected control (not recorded which).

In its sample, this clonotype was seen a few times. The chain has TRBV3-1 and TRBJ1-1; 7 bases agree with TRBD1. CDR1 LGHDT and CDR2 YNNKEL come from the germline V gene (reference sequence). The CDR3 runs 15 residues. J gave up 4 bases and V 4 bases, and 9 bases lay outside the gene matches. The CDR3 region is CASSPRQGGGTEAFF. In DNA form, the CDR3 reads TGTGCCAGCAGCCCCCGACAGGGAGGAGGCACTGAAGCTTTCTTT. The complete variable domain, with remaining parts taken from reference TRBV3-1 and TRBJ1-1, reads DTAVSQTPKYLVTQMGNDKSIKCEQNLGHDTMYWYKQDSKKFLKIMFSYNNKELIINETVPNRFSPKSPDKAHLNLHINSLELGDSAVYFCASSPRQGGGTEAFFGQGTRLTVV.

This chain links TRBV6-6 with TRBJ2-1, with TRBD1 matching over 10 bases. Germline lookup yields CDR1 MNHNY and CDR2 SVGAGI (reference sequence). The CDR3 extends over 16 amino acids. After removal of 5 bases from V and 3 bases from J, the junction contained 7 bases not matched to a gene. CDR3 protein: CASSLIRDRGYNEQFF. The DNA of the CDR3 is TGTGCCAGCAGTCTCATCCGGGACAGGGGCTACAATGAGCAGTTCTTC.

CDR3 nucleotides: TGCAGTGCTAGTCAGGGGGCCTACGAGCAGTACTTC. Translation: CSASQGAYEQYF. V is TRBV20-1 and J is TRBJ2-7, with 7 bases that match TRBD1. Unmatched junction bases numbered 1, after V lost 3 bases and J lost 2 bases. The CDR3 covers 12 residues. Germline V gene data show CDR1 as DFQATT and CDR2 as SNEGSKA (reference sequence).

The chain carries TRBV5-5 and TRBJ1-6, with D possibly being TRBD1 (6 bases). The CDR3 consists of 16 residues. V was trimmed by 6 bases and J by 9 bases, leaving 22 bases between them. Germline loops: CDR1 SGHKS, CDR2 YYEKEE (reference sequence). In nucleotides, the CDR3 is TGTGCCAGCACGCGAGGGGGGATCGAGGAAAGTTCACCCCTCCACTTT. Amino acid sequence: CASTRGGIEESSPLHF.

This clonotype was detected only once. The V gene is TRBV7-9, the J gene TRBJ2-7; tentative D call: TRBD2 (6 bases). The CDR3 length is 14 residues. CDR1 and CDR2 (germline): SEHNR, FQNEAQ (reference sequence). Trimming shortened V by 0 bases and J by 4 bases, and 10 bases separated the two germline ends. The CDR3: CASSLAVEGYEQYF. The CDR3 DNA sequence: TGTGCCAGCAGCTTAGCAGTGGAGGGGTACGAGCAGTACTTC.

V and J are TRBV18 and TRBJ2-1, with D unclear. This CDR3 has 17 amino acids. Germline loops: CDR1 KGHSH, CDR2 LQKENI. Trimming stripped 2 bases from V and 2 bases from J, with 16 bases between. The CDR3 DNA reads TGTGCCAGCTCACCAAGCCGTACGGGTGGCACCTACAATGAGCAGTTCTTC. Translation: CASSPSRTGGTYNEQFF.

This clonotype was detected many times. The V and J genes are TRBV20-1 and TRBJ1-4, with D possibly TRBD1 on 5 matching bases. The CDR3 spans 13 residues. Germline CDR1 is DFQATT and CDR2 is SNEGSKA (reference sequence). V lost 0 bases and J lost 8, with 10 bases in between. Here the CDR3 DNA reads TGCAGTGCTAGAGATCCCAGGGCGGAAAAACTGTTTTTT. This gives the protein CSARDPRAEKLFF.

J is TRBJ2-7 and V is TRBV20-1; D not certain. V was clipped by 0 bases and J by 3 bases, with 12 bases between them. The germline CDR1 and CDR2 sequences are DFQATT and SNEGSKA (reference sequence). The CDR3 spans 14 residues. The CDR3 sequence: CSARDRSGGYEQYF. The CDR3 DNA is TGCAGTGCTAGAGATCGCTCCGGCGGCTACGAGCAGTACTTC.

V usage is TRBV28 and J usage is TRBJ1-1, with TRBD1 as a possible D gene (6 bases). V lost 2 bases and J 6 bases, leaving 10 bases between the germline ends. This CDR3 comprises 13 residues. CDR1 and CDR2 (germline): MDHEN, SYDVKM. CDR3 loop: CASSLGTPSEAFF. DNA for the CDR3: TGTGCCAGCAGTTTAGGGACACCATCTGAAGCTTTCTTT.

J is TRBJ2-1 and V is TRBV14, with TRBD2 identical over 11 bases. Germline loops: CDR1 SGHDN, CDR2 FVKESK. This CDR3 has 15 amino acids. J lost 4 bases, V lost 4 bases, and 3 bases had no gene match. DNA for the CDR3: TGTGCCAGCAGCCCCACTAGCGGGGGATACAATGAGCAGTTCTTC. Translated, it gives CASSPTSGGYNEQFF.

The V call is TRBV7-2, the J call TRBJ2-3; 7 bases align to TRBD1. The CDR3 covers 13 residues. V shed 8 bases and J 2 bases; nucleotides not matched to a gene: 4. Germline CDR1 and CDR2: SGHTA and FQGNSA. CDR3 amino acids: CASRDSYTDTQYF. CDR3 nucleotides: TGTGCCAGCCGGGACAGCTACACAGATACGCAGTATTTT. The variable domain in full, completed from reference TRBV7-2 and TRBJ2-3, reads GAGVSQSPSNKVTEKGKDVELRCDPISGHTALYWYRQSLGQGLEFLIYFQGNSAPDKSGLPSDRFSAERTGGSVSTLTIQRTQQEDSAVYLCASRDSYTDTQYFGPGTRLTVL.

In its sample, this clonotype was seen many times. The chain couples TRBV5-6 to TRBJ2-2, with D possibly matching TRBD2 (5 bases). Trimming took 5 bases from V and 1 from J, leaving 15 bases between them. The CDR3 runs to 16 residues. Germline-derived CDR1 and CDR2 are SGHDT and YYEEEE. The chain's CDR3 is CASSRTRAVNTGELFF. The CDR3 nucleotides read TGTGCCAGCAGTCGTACGAGGGCCGTGAACACCGGGGAGCTGTTTTTT. Together with reference TRBV5-6 and TRBJ2-2, the CDR3 gives the full variable domain: DAGVTQSPTHLIKTRGQQVTLRCSPKSGHDTVSWYQQALGQGPQFIFQYYEEEERQRGNFPDRFSGHQFPNYSSELNVNALLLGDSALYLCASSRTRAVNTGELFFGEGSRLTVL.

This chain joins TRBV7-6 and TRBJ2-3, with TRBD1 matching 8 bases. The ends lost 5 bases at V and 5 bases at J; junction bases unmatched: 15. Germline CDR1 and CDR2: SGHVS and FNYEAQ. The CDR3 has 17 residues. As DNA, the CDR3 is TGTGCCAGCAGCCTAAAACGCCCGGGACAGGTAGGAGATACGCAGTATTTT. It codes for CASSLKRPGQVGDTQYF.

This clonotype was seen just once. In nucleotides, the CDR3 is TGCGCCAGCAGTGATCCCGCTTCAGGACCCAACACTGAAGCTTTCTTT. Amino acids: CASSDPASGPNTEAFF. V usage is TRBV10-2 and J usage is TRBJ1-1; no firm D call. V dropped 3 bases and J dropped 2 bases, with 16 bases sitting between them. There are 16 residues in the CDR3. Germline-derived CDR1 and CDR2 are WSHSY and SAAADI.

The rearrangement uses TRBV7-2 and TRBJ2-7, with a weak D call TRBD1 (6 bases). Germline loops: CDR1 SGHTA, CDR2 FQGNSA. V lost 5 bases to trimming and J lost 2 bases, with 19 bases between them. This CDR3 contains 16 residues. Here the CDR3 DNA reads TGTGCCAGCAGCCTAGACCTTGGGACATTCACCTACGAGCAGTACTTC. This gives the protein CASSLDLGTFTYEQYF.

This clonotype was detected ten times or more. This sequence joins TRBV12-3 or TRBV12-4 and TRBJ2-7; 11 positions agree with TRBD1. V shed 7 bases and J 3 bases; nucleotides not matched to a gene: 8. The CDR3 runs to 15 residues. The CDR3 coding sequence is TGTGCCAGCACTGGGGCAGGGACAGGGGGCTACGAGCAGTACTTC. This translates into CASTGAGTGGYEQYF.

The chain employs TRBV27 and TRBJ1-2; D is unresolved. Germline V gives CDR1 MNHEY, CDR2 SMNVEV (reference sequence). V shed 8 bases and J shed 6 bases, with 13 bases lying between them. The CDR3 is 12 amino acids. The CDR3 DNA follows: TGTGCCAGCCGCTCCGGTAGACATGGCTACACCTTC. It specifies CASRSGRHGYTF.

V usage is TRBV4-1 and J usage is TRBJ2-5; D is unclear. The V and J ends lost 0 bases and 2 bases respectively, with 10 bases between them. The CDR3 spans 15 residues. Germline V CDR1 and CDR2: MGHRA, YSYEKL. CDR3 sequence: CASSQDGVRQETQYF. The CDR3 region has the DNA TGCGCCAGCAGCCAAGATGGGGTACGGCAAGAGACCCAGTACTTC.

This clonotype has more than one count but fewer than ten. The rearrangement joins TRBV20-1 to TRBJ2-1, with D perhaps TRBD1 (5 bases). V shed 2 bases and J shed 8 bases, with 13 bases lying between them. The CDR3 has 13 residues. Germline CDR1 is DFQATT and CDR2 is SNEGSKA (reference sequence). The chain's CDR3 is CSARYQGSYEQFF. In DNA form, the CDR3 reads TGCAGTGCTAGATATCAGGGATCCTATGAGCAGTTCTTC.

The V and J genes are TRBV4-2 and TRBJ2-2; D may correspond to TRBD1 or TRBD2 (5 bases each). Trimming left V 3 bases short and J 12 bases short, with 8 bases between. Per germline, CDR1 LGHNA and CDR2 YNFKEQ. The CDR3 extends over 11 amino acids. The CDR3 bases are TGTGCCAGCAGCCAGGGGGTCCAGCTGTTTTTT. This encodes CASSQGVQLFF.

This clonotype has ten or more counts. The chain uses TRBV28 and TRBJ2-6; D is ambiguous. The CDR3 contains 17 residues. Between the trimmed V and J ends, which lost 3 bases and 0 bases, there was a span of 12 bases. Germline V lookup: CDR1 MDHEN, CDR2 SYDVKM. CDR3 residues: CASSLWFAASGANVLTF. CDR3 DNA: TGTGCCAGCAGTTTGTGGTTTGCGGCCTCTGGGGCCAACGTCCTGACTTTC.

The table lists this clonotype with a few counts. The CDR3 end shows no conserved phenylalanine or tryptophan, and so a read error is likely. The chain recombines TRBV4-1 with TRBJ1-1; D is uncertain. Germline loops: CDR1 MGHRA, CDR2 YSYEKL. Trimming shortened V by 3 bases and J by 11 bases, and 16 bases separated the two germline ends. This CDR3 is built from 13 residues. The CDR3 here is CASSHEGGPAAFL. CDR3 nucleotides: TGCGCCAGCAGCCACGAGGGCGGGCCGGCGGCTTTCCTT.

The chain has TRBV9 and TRBJ2-1; 8 nucleotides align to TRBD2. J lost 5 bases, V lost 2 bases, and 12 bases had no gene match. CDR3 length: 17 residues. Germline V gene lookup returns CDR1 SGDLS and CDR2 YYNGEE. The chain's CDR3 is CASSVDLGLVGHNEQFF. Written as DNA, the CDR3 is TGTGCCAGCAGCGTCGACCTGGGACTAGTGGGGCACAATGAGCAGTTCTTC.

In this sample, this clonotype turned up many times. The chain uses TRBV2 and TRBJ2-5; D gene unclear. Germline CDR1 and CDR2: SNHLY and FYNNEI. The germline V and J ends were trimmed by 6 bases and 0 bases, with 2 bases remaining between them. The CDR3 totals 11 residues. CDR3 sequence: CASRYQETQYF. In nucleotides, the CDR3 is TGTGCCAGCAGGTACCAAGAGACCCAGTACTTC.

The chain links TRBV6-6 to TRBJ1-4; TRBD1 matches 10 bases. Germline CDR1 and CDR2: MNHNY and SVGAGI (reference sequence). The V and J ends lost 0 bases and 6 bases, in that order; junction bases with no gene match: 1. CDR3 length equals 15 residues. The CDR3 region has the DNA TGTGCCAGCAGTTACTCCGGGACAGGGGATGAAAAACTGTTTTTT. Protein sequence: CASSYSGTGDEKLFF.

The J gene is TRBJ2-3, the V gene TRBV3-1; TRBD1 aligns across 7 bases. J was trimmed by 8 bases and V by 3 bases; bases with no gene match: 5. The CDR3 is 13 amino acids. Germline CDR1 reads LGHDT; CDR2 reads YNNKEL (reference sequence). CDR3 in amino acids: CASSQNNRGTQYF. For the CDR3, the DNA is TGTGCCAGCAGCCAGAACAACAGGGGTACGCAGTATTTT.

This clonotype was counted many times. The chain links TRBV11-1 to TRBJ2-1; tentatively, D is TRBD2 (5 bases). V lost 1 base and J lost 2, with 12 bases in between. The CDR3 spans 16 residues. Germline V gives CDR1 SGHAT, CDR2 FQDESV (reference sequence). CDR3 amino acids: CASSLDPGGPYNEQFF. Here the CDR3 DNA reads TGTGCCAGCAGCTTAGACCCAGGAGGACCCTACAATGAGCAGTTCTTC.